Following are 8 T cell receptor beta chains from one sample sequenced in a study of naive and memory T cell subsets (dated by TCRdb to the late 2010s). Receptor amplification or capture employed UMI-ligation and nested PCR. Sequenced using an Illumina MiSeq. To cover both TRBC1 and TRBC2, the beta constant-region primer consisted of an equimolar mix of two oligonucleotides. Clones were called with MiXCR by TCRdb after fastp trimmed the public reads at Q25, and only in-frame beta chains were retained. Duplicate CDR3 protein sequences are folded into a single record with the most common DNA and genes. The sample table holds around 5,000 distinct CDR3 sequences, of which about 6.5% were seen once. Of the sample, around 41% is held by the ten largest clones. Source material: effector memory CD8+ T cells from blood. Interpreted using the paper, the cell subset or site label stands for: effector memory, CD45RA- CD27-. Every receptor here comes from a human donor in good health.

This CDR3 is CASSLGGNTGELFF. The DNA of the CDR3 is TGTGCCAGCAGCTTGGGCGGTAACACCGGGGAGCTGTTTTTT. The V and J genes are TRBV5-4 and TRBJ2-2; D gene uncertain. CDR3 length equals 14 residues. Germline CDR1 and CDR2: SGHNT and YYREEE (reference sequence). Trimming shortened V by 0 bases and J by 2 bases, and 5 bases separated the two germline ends.

As for this clonotype: A much larger clonotype is one base distant, so this may be a read error. V gene TRBV6-1 combines with J gene TRBJ2-1, with a weak D call TRBD1 (6 bases). The CDR3 totals 14 residues. Germline assignment: CDR1 MNHNS and CDR2 SASEGT. The CDR3 bases are TGTGACAGCAGTGAAGGAGAAGGGGGCAATGAGCAGTTCTTC. Translated: CDSSEGEGGNEQFF.

The chain joins TRBV4-1 to TRBJ1-4; D unresolved. V was shortened by 0 bases and J by 0 bases, with 14 bases between the two germline ends. Germline values: CDR1 MGHRA, CDR2 YSYEKL. The CDR3 totals 18 residues. For the CDR3, the DNA is TGCGCCAGCAGCCAAGACGGAGACCATCTGGCAACTAATGAAAAACTGTTTTTT. Residues: CASSQDGDHLATNEKLFF.

The table lists this clonotype with many counts. V usage is TRBV11-3 and J usage is TRBJ1-1, with D maybe TRBD1 (5 bases). There are 14 residues in the CDR3. Trimming pared 1 base from V and 5 bases from J, leaving 11 bases between. From germline, CDR1 is SGHNT and CDR2 YENEEA. The CDR3 region is CASSLGGPATEAFF. CDR3 nucleotides: TGTGCCAGCAGCTTAGGGGGACCGGCTACTGAAGCTTTCTTT.

The DNA of the CDR3 is TGCGCCAGCAGCCAAGATAGCATAGCAGGATCGGTGGTCAATGAGCAGTTCTTC. As protein: CASSQDSIAGSVVNEQFF. The gene calls are TRBV4-3 and TRBJ2-1, with D unresolved. Germline values: CDR1 LGHNA, CDR2 YSLEER. The CDR3 length is 18 residues. V was pared by 0 bases and J by 6 bases, with 21 bases between.

This clonotype was detected a few times. The chain recombines TRBV28 with TRBJ1-6, with a weak D call TRBD1 (6 bases). CDR3 length: 15 amino acids. V shed 2 bases and J shed 7 bases, with 12 bases lying between them. CDR1 and CDR2 from the germline V gene are MDHEN and SYDVKM. The CDR3 sequence is CASSLVTGWNSPLHF. CDR3 nucleotides: TGTGCCAGCAGTTTAGTTACAGGGTGGAATTCACCCCTCCACTTT.

In this sample, this clonotype turned up many times. The V call is TRBV6-5, the J call TRBJ1-2; no clear D gene. The germline V gene encodes CDR1 MNHEY and CDR2 SVGAGI. V was cut by 6 bases and J by 2 bases, with 10 bases left in between. The CDR3 is 13 amino acids. The CDR3 is CASSGTVNYGYTF. As DNA, the CDR3 is TGTGCCAGCAGCGGCACAGTCAACTATGGCTACACCTTC.

This chain joins TRBV6-2 or TRBV6-3 and TRBJ2-3; D ambiguous. This CDR3 region has 14 residues. The V gene's germline CDR1 is MNHEY and CDR2 SVGEGT. V was trimmed by 2 bases and J by 4 bases, leaving 10 bases between them. CDR3 amino acids: CASSYDPEADTQYF. The CDR3 bases are TGTGCCAGCAGTTACGATCCCGAGGCAGATACGCAGTATTTT.